These T cell receptor beta chains were read from a single sample in a study of metastatic and nonmetastatic thyroid tumors. MiXCR re-clonotyped the PCR reads for TCRdb. This sample has about 49,000 clones, with 20% found just once. What was sequenced was blood. The source of these receptors is a female donor with papillary thyroid cancer or a benign thyroid nodule (not recorded which). Some clones in this sample may be carry-over from other donors' samples. Both conserved end residues are trimmed from each CDR3. Each record gives: V gene, J gene, CDR3 protein.

TRBV29-1	TRBJ1-2	SVGDGDGYT
TRBV20-1	TRBJ2-1	SSSSKGAYNEQF
TRBV30	TRBJ1-6	AWTWGTESSPLH
TRBV19	TRBJ1-4	ASSPGDVGEKLF
TRBV5-1	TRBJ2-2	ASSALGGGTGELF
TRBV5-1	TRBJ1-2	ASSFGELGCGYT
TRBV11-2	TRBJ1-1	ASSKNGGKGEAF
TRBV9	TRBJ2-7	ASSAGTSGRDLHEQY
TRBV20-1	TRBJ2-1	SARGLAGVSSSNEQF
TRBV20-1	TRBJ2-2	SATGLTNTGELF
TRBV11-1	TRBJ2-7	ASSLSRHEQY
TRBV30	TRBJ2-7	AWSEGQSGWY
TRBV12-3/TRBV12-4	TRBJ2-7	ASSPTTPTNEQY
TRBV5-1	TRBJ2-2	ASSSSLAGYTGELF
TRBV7-2	TRBJ1-4	ASSLGGPLEKLF
TRBV20-1	TRBJ2-3	SARVRADTQY
TRBV3-1	TRBJ1-5	ASSKDYVGQPQH
TRBV20-1	TRBJ2-7	SATGGQGDPGDGRSSYEQY
TRBV6-1	TRBJ1-5	ASSQQDQQPQH
TRBV4-1	TRBJ1-1	ASSHRGQNTEAF
TRBV2	TRBJ2-5	ASSDGLAGVETQY
TRBV20-1	TRBJ2-3	SASLPSDTQY
TRBV12-3/TRBV12-4	TRBJ2-5	ASSLDREETQY
TRBV2	TRBJ1-4	ASKGQVPRNEKLF
TRBV11-2	TRBJ2-3	ASSFLAGLTDTQY
TRBV7-2	TRBJ2-5	ASSLSRMETQY
TRBV12-3/TRBV12-4	TRBJ2-7	ASSLALLGREQY
TRBV18	TRBJ2-1	ASSLDGNLVGEQF
TRBV5-5	TRBJ2-1	ASRWTFDSYNEQF
TRBV20-1	TRBJ2-7	SARDYSRTGRHEQY
TRBV5-1	TRBJ2-7	ASSPTGGDPYEQY
TRBV27	TRBJ2-2	ASSLLIAGWNTVELF
TRBV25-1	TRBJ1-3	ASSARSGRTYSVNTIY
TRBV27	TRBJ2-3	ASSLTATLGGTDTQY
TRBV27	TRBJ2-7	ASSRTPGQGPYEQY
TRBV6-1	TRBJ2-1	ASRQWTPLQF
TRBV9	TRBJ1-2	ASSVGNYGYT
TRBV6-5	TRBJ2-1	ASSYGTGVRDNEQF
TRBV18	TRBJ1-2	ASSPTGQDQVARYGYT
TRBV5-1	TRBJ2-7	ASSLALAGNSYYQY
TRBV7-2	TRBJ2-7	ASSPSRLAGSEQY
TRBV20-1	TRBJ2-7	SGTLQGARAEPYEQY
TRBV28	TRBJ2-2	ASSQQVGYTGEPF
TRBV20-1	TRBJ2-2	SARDRRQITGELF
TRBV6-1	TRBJ2-3	ASSEPGTLTDTQY